This TCR beta chain was retrieved from a study of tumor-infiltrating lymphocytes in primary liver carcinoma. About the research overall: All patients, whether men or women, fell within 30 to 69 years of age.

Using a constant-region primer together with ProtoScript II reverse transcriptase, TCR beta cDNA was made from 450 to 600 ng of total RNA. Researchers made the TCR beta libraries by running three nested multiplex PCR rounds with slightly modified ARM-PCR. TRBV1-TRBV30 forward primers paired with a C-beta reverse primer were used in the first two PCR rounds, which ran approximately 10 cycles each. TCRdb recomputed calls from the multiplex PCR reads with MiXCR, one row per CDR3 protein. The sample lists roughly 120,000 distinct CDR3 sequences, less than 75% seen once, with more than 7% in the top ten. Germline CDR1 MGHRA, CDR2 YSYEKL. Trimming removed 0 bases from V and 5 bases from J; junction bases left unmatched: 6. The CDR3 covers 15 residues. RNA and DNA were co-extracted from about 20-30 mg of unsorted bulk tissue.

This chain links TRBV4-1 with TRBJ2-7; TRBD1 aligns across 8 bases. The TCR originated in a woman aged 55-70 years with primary liver carcinoma and hepatitis B virus infection. Sequencing was performed on tumor-adjacent normal liver tissue. CDR3 amino acids: CASSQEDRDFNEQYF. The CDR3 DNA sequence: TGCGCCAGCAGCCAAGAGGACAGGGATTTCAACGAGCAGTACTTC.